This section outlines one TCR beta chain sequence together with its context. This entry comes from a study of blood T cell repertoires in COVID-19. Overall study: PBMCs, B-cell-depleted T cells, or T cells provided the cDNA or gDNA that made up the material.

As processed by the authors: Amplification from reference gene primers served as the basis for estimated nucleated cell counts. Sequencing was performed with immunoSEQ multiplex PCR; in TCRdb, only in-frame clones are kept and a portion is missing. The DNA gave D and trimming, while V, J and clone size come from that table. The repertoire includes roughly 190,000 clones, approximately 84% of them detected once, and about 5.1% sits in the top ten. After removal of 6 bases from V and 7 bases from J, the junction contained 14 bases not matched to a gene. The CDR3 runs to 16 residues. Per germline, CDR1 MDHEN and CDR2 SYDVKM.

The chain joins TRBV28 to TRBJ2-1, with TRBD1 matching over 8 bases. Sequenced sample: peripheral blood. The clonotype originates from an older woman with active or convalescent COVID-19. The CDR3 spells CASRGPRQGRQNEQFF. CDR3 nucleotides: TGTGCCAGCAGGGGGCCGAGACAGGGGCGACAAAATGAGCAGTTCTTC.